These T cell receptor beta chains were read from a single sample in a study of metastatic and nonmetastatic thyroid tumors. From the PCR reads, TCRdb re-called clones with MiXCR. The sample shows 9,000 to 9,500 clones, roughly a third of them seen only once. The sequenced sample consisted of adjacent normal tissue. The receptor set was obtained from a female donor with papillary thyroid cancer or a benign thyroid nodule (not recorded which). Some clones in this sample may be carry-over from other donors' samples. CDR3s include the opening cysteine and the closing phenylalanine or tryptophan. Fields, in order: D gene, clone size, V gene, J gene, CDR3 DNA, CDR3 protein. D genes are given only for firm matches. Not every row has a clone size; where given, it reads once, few, many or a size class.

>TRBD1|.|TRBV4-1|TRBJ1-3
TGCGCCAGCAGCCAAGATACCAGGGGGGTAAACACCATATATTTT
CASSQDTRGVNTIYF
>.|few|TRBV5-1|TRBJ1-5
TGCGCCAGCAGCTTGGGTCCGTACAATCAGCCCCAGCATTTT
CASSLGPYNQPQHF
>TRBD2|.|TRBV20-1|TRBJ2-7
TGCAGTGCTAATCCCCCCCCGGGACTACAAAAGTACGAGCAGTACTTC
CSANPPPGLQKYEQYF
>.|.|TRBV20-1|TRBJ2-3
TGCAGTGCTAGAGACCCCCTCGGGGGGCGGACAGATACGCAGTATTTT
CSARDPLGGRTDTQYF
>.|.|TRBV7-9|TRBJ2-3
TGTGCCAGCAGCTCTAGCTGGATCACAGATACGCAGTATTTT
CASSSSWITDTQYF
>.|many|TRBV27|TRBJ1-6
TGTGCCAGCAGAAGGGAACTCCGCTCCTATAATTCACCCCTCCACTTT
CASRRELRSYNSPLHF
>TRBD2|few|TRBV7-3|TRBJ2-2
TGTGCCAGCACCCTTAGGGCGGGAGGGCCCGTAGTGTCCGGGGAGCTGTTTTTT
CASTLRAGGPVVSGELFF
>.|few|TRBV7-9|TRBJ1-1
TGTGCCAGCATGGTGGTTAACACTGAAGCTTTCTTT
CASMVVNTEAFF
>.|few|TRBV6-1|TRBJ1-6
TGTGCCATCTCAAGGGTAGGGATTTCACCCCTCCACTTT
CAISRVGISPLHF
>TRBD1|.|TRBV20-1|TRBJ1-5
TGCAGTGCTAGGGGGACAGGGCAAAATCAGCCCCAGCATTTT
CSARGTGQNQPQHF
>TRBD2|medium-sized|TRBV20-1|TRBJ2-5
TGCAGTGAGACCGGGAGGGGCCAAGAGACCCAGTACTTC
CSETGRGQETQYF
>.|medium-sized|TRBV9|TRBJ1-5
TGTGCCAGCAGCGTAGGAGGCGGGAATCAGCCCCAGCATTTT
CASSVGGGNQPQHF
>TRBD2|.|TRBV20-1|TRBJ2-3
TGCAGTGCTAGGGGTGGGGGGTCTAGCGGGAGCACAGATACGCAGTATTTT
CSARGGGSSGSTDTQYF
>.|.|TRBV28|TRBJ2-7
TGTGCCAGCAGCGTAGAGCGGTACGAGCAGTACTTC
CASSVERYEQYF
>.|medium-sized|TRBV18|TRBJ2-5
TGTGCCAGCTCACCACTAGTATCGGAGACCCAGTACTTC
CASSPLVSETQYF
>.|.|TRBV7-2|TRBJ1-2
TGTGCCAGCAGCCCGGGACCGGAAGGTTATGGCTACACCTTC
CASSPGPEGYGYTF
>.|few|TRBV27|TRBJ2-1
TGTGCCAGCAGTTTATCGGTCTACAATGAGCAGTTCTTC
CASSLSVYNEQFF
>.|medium-sized|TRBV12-3/TRBV12-4|TRBJ2-2
TGTGCCAGCAGTTCCGGCCTCTATCGGAACACCGGGGAGCTGTTTTTT
CASSSGLYRNTGELFF
>.|medium-sized|TRBV3-1|TRBJ2-7
TGTGCCAGCAGCCAAGCTTTGGACACTTTCTACGAGCAGTACTTC
CASSQALDTFYEQYF
>.|.|TRBV5-1|TRBJ1-2
TGCGCCAGCAGCTTGGAGGGCGCTGAGTATGGCTACACCTTC
CASSLEGAEYGYTF
>TRBD1|.|TRBV20-1|TRBJ2-7
TGCAGTGCTCAAGACCGGGACAGGGGTACCTACGAGCAGTACTTC
CSAQDRDRGTYEQYF
>.|.|TRBV20-1|TRBJ2-1
TGCAGTGCCCATGAGGCAGCCAACAATGAGCAGTTCTTC
CSAHEAANNEQFF
>.|few|TRBV6-6|TRBJ1-3
TGTGCCAGCAGTTACCGCGGCGGGGTCGGAAACACCATATATTTT
CASSYRGGVGNTIYF
>.|once|TRBV12-3/TRBV12-4|TRBJ1-5
TGTGCCAGCAGTTTAATAGGCAGGGTGCGGGTGGGTAGCAATCAGCCCCAGCATTTT
CASSLIGRVRVGSNQPQHF
>.|large|TRBV6-1|TRBJ2-7
TGTGCCAGCAGGGGGGATCTGAACGAGCAGTACTTC
CASRGDLNEQYF
>TRBD1|.|TRBV6-1|TRBJ2-3
TGTGCCACCTCGCAGGGGGTCACAGATACGCAGTATTTT
CATSQGVTDTQYF
>.|once|TRBV7-2|TRBJ1-4
TGTGCCAGCAGCCGGACGACTAATGAAAAACTGTTTTTT
CASSRTTNEKLFF
>TRBD2|large|TRBV12-3/TRBV12-4|TRBJ2-7
TGTGCCAGCAGTTCCTCTAGCGGCGAGCAGTACTTC
CASSSSSGEQYF
>.|few|TRBV20-1|TRBJ2-7
TGCAGTAAAACGGAAATTAGATACGAGCAGTACTTC
CSKTEIRYEQYF
>.|.|TRBV28|TRBJ2-3
TGTGCCGCGACTAATTGGGACTCGCAAAGCACAGATACGCAGTATTTT
CAATNWDSQSTDTQYF
>.|.|TRBV3-1|TRBJ2-7
TGTGCCAGCAGCCAAGAAGGGTACGAGCAGTACTTC
CASSQEGYEQYF
>.|.|TRBV20-1|TRBJ2-7
TGCAGTGCTAGGTTTCAGATCTACGAGCAGTACTTC
CSARFQIYEQYF
>.|.|TRBV5-4|TRBJ2-2
TGTGCCAGCAGCCCGGGACGACCGACCGGGGAGCTGTTTTTT
CASSPGRPTGELFF
>.|.|TRBV5-1|TRBJ2-2
TGCGCCAGCAGCCCCCAGAACACCGGGGAGCTGTTTTTT
CASSPQNTGELFF
>TRBD2|few|TRBV28|TRBJ2-7
TGTGCCAGCAGTTATAAGCGGGAATCTTACGAGCAGTACTTC
CASSYKRESYEQYF
>.|.|TRBV18|TRBJ1-2
TGTGCCAGCTCACCAGAGCGGACCCCGAACTATGGCTACACCTTC
CASSPERTPNYGYTF
>TRBD1|many|TRBV19|TRBJ1-6
TGTGCCAGTAGTATGTTGGGACAGTTTAATTCACCCCTCCACTTT
CASSMLGQFNSPLHF
>TRBD1|.|TRBV11-1|TRBJ1-2
TGTGCCAGCAGCTTAATGACAGGGGACTATGGCTACACCTTC
CASSLMTGDYGYTF
>.|few|TRBV19|TRBJ2-3
TGTGCCAGTAAAGGGCGGGGGCGTACAGATACGCAGTATTTT
CASKGRGRTDTQYF
>.|.|TRBV11-2|TRBJ2-7
TGTGCCAGCAGCTTAGCGGCAACCTACGAGCAGTACTTC
CASSLAATYEQYF
>TRBD2|.|TRBV7-3|TRBJ2-3
TGTGCCAGCAGCTTAACGGGACTAGCGGGAGATACGCAGTATTTT
CASSLTGLAGDTQYF
>.|few|TRBV5-1|TRBJ1-3
TGCGCCAGCAGCTTCTACAGTGGGATCTCCTCTGGAAACACCATATATTTT
CASSFYSGISSGNTIYF
>.|.|TRBV20-1|TRBJ1-1
TGCAGTGCTAGATCCAGGGGCCCTGAAGCTTTCTTT
CSARSRGPEAFF
>.|few|TRBV12-3/TRBV12-4|TRBJ1-1
TGTGCCAGCAGCCGACAGGCGAACACTGAAGCTTTCTTT
CASSRQANTEAFF
>.|many|TRBV9|TRBJ1-1
TGTGCCAGCACCCGAAGCCCCCAAATGAACACTGAAGCGTTCTTT
CASTRSPQMNTEAFF
>.|.|TRBV7-6|TRBJ2-7
TGTGCCAGCAGCCCCCAGCTTGGTTTAGGGTCCTACGAGCAGTACTTC
CASSPQLGLGSYEQYF
>TRBD1|.|TRBV5-1|TRBJ1-5
TGCGCCAGCAGCTCCACAGGGGGCAGCAATCAGCCCCAGCATTTT
CASSSTGGSNQPQHF
>TRBD2|medium-sized|TRBV30|TRBJ2-7
TGTGCCTGGAGTGTTGGAGCGGGAAGGAGCTACGAGCAGTACTTC
CAWSVGAGRSYEQYF